The T cell receptor (beta chain) under discussion was sequenced for a study of T-cell memory formation after mild COVID-19. TCRdb fed the 5' RACE reads into MiXCR, producing one record per CDR3 protein. The sample includes approximately 570,000 distinct CDR3 sequences, roughly 17% of them seen just once. The study, taken as a whole, reports: Pre-infection memory showed some responding clones, and this suggested that cross-reactive memory joined. CD4+ contracting clones were found mainly in CM and EM, and CD8+ ones in EMRA.

About this clonotype: The antigen is not known.

The sample was PBMCs or a T cell subset sorted from them (not recorded which). The TCR comes from an adult woman who had mild COVID-19 (a few samples of this study predate the infection). Cell type and time point are not known.

CDR3 DNA: TGTGCCAGCAGCCCCCGGGGAAACTCCTACAATGAGCAGTTCTTC. Amino acids: CASSPRGNSYNEQFF. The chain recombines TRBV9 with TRBJ2-1, with D maybe TRBD2 (5 bases). Deletions cut 4 bases from V and 0 bases from J, with 11 bases between. From germline, CDR1 is SGDLS and CDR2 YYNGEE. The CDR3 is made up of 15 amino acids.